Below are 30 T cell receptor beta chains sequenced from a single sample in a study of blood T cell repertoires in COVID-19 (dated by TCRdb to about 2020). Libraries were built with the immunoSEQ multiplex PCR assay. TCRdb retrieved this table from immuneACCESS and kept in-frame rearrangements only. Not all clones are present; in checked studies, unresolved V genes account for under half, and no reason is known for the remainder. This sample holds about 400,000 clones; roughly 86% were observed only once. More than 1.5% of the sample belongs to the ten largest clones. The sequenced sample was PBMCs or T cells enriched from blood (not recorded which). The source is a man in his forties in a cohort exposed to, infected with or recovered from COVID-19 (not recorded which).

The chain links TRBV11-2 to TRBJ2-7, with 8 bases identical to TRBD2. This CDR3 region has 15 residues. The germline V gene has CDR1 SGHAT and CDR2 FQNNGV. V gave up 5 bases and J gave up 5 bases; unmatched junction bases: 11. The CDR3 bases are TGTGCCAGCAGCGCCCAGGGACTAGTCGTAAACGAGCAGTACTTC. This encodes CASSAQGLVVNEQYF.

The V and J genes are TRBV13 and TRBJ2-3; the match to TRBD2 covers 10 bases. Trimming cost V 3 bases and J 2 bases; bases outside gene matches: 5. The CDR3 totals 16 residues. CDR1 is PRHDT and CDR2 is FYEKMQ in the germline V gene (reference sequence). This CDR3 reads CASSLMLAGATDTQYF. In nucleotides, the CDR3 is TGTGCCAGCAGCTTGATGCTAGCGGGAGCCACAGATACGCAGTATTTT.

This chain connects TRBV5-1 to TRBJ1-5; D perhaps matches TRBD1 (5 bases). The CDR3 spans 16 residues. In germline, CDR1 is SGHRS, CDR2 YFSETQ. V was clipped by 0 bases and J by 0 bases, with 10 bases between them. The CDR3 DNA reads as TGCGCCAGCAGCTTGGGGTCGACAGATAGCAATCAGCCCCAGCATTTT. This translates into CASSLGSTDSNQPQHF.

For this clone: This specimen includes other DNA sequences encoding the same CDR3. The gene calls are TRBV7-9 and TRBJ2-5, with TRBD2 matching 7 bases. The J segment lost 5 bases and the V segment lost 2 bases, leaving 2 bases of the junction unmatched. The CDR3 length is 13 residues. Per germline, CDR1 SEHNR and CDR2 FQNEAQ (reference sequence). The CDR3 DNA is TGTGCCAGCAGCTTACGGGGAGGGGAGACCCAGTACTTC. Its translation: CASSLRGGETQYF.

This chain links TRBV10-1 with TRBJ2-3; unclear D gene. V gave up 0 bases and J gave up 8 bases, with 9 bases separating them. From germline, CDR1 is WNHNN and CDR2 SYGVQD (reference sequence). The CDR3 has 13 amino acids. This CDR3 reads CASSESPVGTQYF. CDR3 DNA: TGCGCCAGCAGTGAGTCCCCTGTCGGTACGCAGTATTTT.

This clone appeared once. Within the sample, other DNA sequences also encode this same CDR3. The chain links TRBV18 to TRBJ1-1; 7 nucleotides match TRBD1. Germline V gene sequence: CDR1 KGHSH, CDR2 LQKENI. The CDR3 spans 14 residues. The ends lost 3 bases at V and 0 bases at J; junction bases unmatched: 1. The CDR3 loop reads CASSPDRVNTEAFF. The CDR3 coding sequence is TGTGCCAGCTCACCCGACAGGGTGAACACTGAAGCTTTCTTT.

The V and J genes are TRBV5-5 and TRBJ2-1; TRBD2 matches 8 bases. The ends lost 4 bases at V and 5 bases at J; junction bases unmatched: 17. There are 18 residues in the CDR3. Germline CDR1 is SGHKS and CDR2 is YYEKEE (reference sequence). DNA for the CDR3: TGTGCCAGCAGCGGCGGTGGGCAGGTGCCAGCGGGGGACAATGAGCAGTTCTTC. Its protein product is CASSGGGQVPAGDNEQFF.

This chain uses TRBV6-4 with TRBJ2-6; D is possibly TRBD2 (5 bases). The germline V and J ends were trimmed by 0 bases and 4 bases, with 10 bases remaining between them. The V gene's germline CDR1 is MRHNA and CDR2 SNTAGT. This CDR3 is built from 16 residues. CDR3 sequence reads: CASSDSGSGGANVLTF. CDR3 nucleotides: TGTGCCAGCAGTGACTCAGGGTCGGGAGGGGCCAACGTCCTGACTTTC.

A few counts support this clone. The J gene is TRBJ2-7, the V gene TRBV30, with D maybe TRBD2 (7 bases). The CDR3 totals 14 residues. The germline CDR1 and CDR2 sequences are GTSNPN and SVGIG (reference sequence). Trimming pared 0 bases from V and 5 bases from J, leaving 14 bases between. CDR3 region: CAWSVMWGGNEQYF. In nucleotides, the CDR3 is TGTGCCTGGAGTGTAATGTGGGGGGGCAACGAGCAGTACTTC.

The chain uses TRBV24-1 and TRBJ2-3, with D unclear. The V end lost 3 bases, the J end lost 2 bases, and 5 bases lay between the germline ends. The CDR3 sequence is 13 residues long. Germline CDR1 is KGHDR and CDR2 is SFDVKD. The CDR3 DNA follows: TGTGCCACCAGTGATCCCAACACAGATACGCAGTATTTT. The encoded protein is CATSDPNTDTQYF.

J is TRBJ1-6 and V is TRBV28, with D unresolved. Germline V gene lookup returns CDR1 MDHEN and CDR2 SYDVKM. V was trimmed by 8 bases and J by 4 bases, leaving 9 bases between them. This CDR3 contains 13 residues. CDR3 sequence: CASLTDYNSPLHF. The CDR3 nucleotides read TGTGCCAGCCTCACAGATTATAATTCACCCCTCCACTTT.

Concerning this clone itself: Relative to the germline gene, one junction end is altered; a read error may explain this. V gene TRBV11-2 combines with J gene TRBJ1-3, with a weak D call TRBD1 (5 bases). Germline lookup yields CDR1 SGHAT and CDR2 FQNNGV. The CDR3 is made up of 15 amino acids. The CDR3 sequence: CASSLGQGGRNTIYF. The CDR3, as DNA: TGTGCCAGCAGTTTAGGCCAGGGCGGGAGAAACACCATATATTTT.

V and J are TRBV28 and TRBJ2-2; TRBD2 is a possible D gene (5 bases). The CDR3 has 14 residues. V was trimmed by 4 bases and J by 5 bases, leaving 11 bases between them. Germline V gene sequence: CDR1 MDHEN, CDR2 SYDVKM. CDR3 in amino acids: CASSYRGRTGELFF. DNA for the CDR3: TGTGCCAGCAGTTACCGGGGAAGAACCGGGGAGCTGTTTTTT.

This clone has more than one count but fewer than ten. The chain joins TRBV3-1 (or the pseudogene TRBV3-2) to TRBJ2-5, with D possibly TRBD1 on 6 matching bases. Deletions cut 0 bases from V and 5 bases from J, with 10 bases between. The length of the CDR3 is 14 residues. The germline gives CDR1 LGHDT, CDR2 YNNKEL (reference sequence). The CDR3 nucleotides read TGTGCCAGCAGCCAAGATACCAGGGGCGAGACCCAGTACTTC. It is translated as CASSQDTRGETQYF.

The chain links TRBV11-2 to TRBJ1-1; 7 bases match TRBD1. The CDR3 sequence is 13 residues long. V was pared by 3 bases and J by 6 bases, with 4 bases of the junction left unmatched. Germline values: CDR1 SGHAT, CDR2 FQNNGV. The CDR3 here is CASSFRQGAEAFF. The CDR3 bases are TGTGCCAGCAGCTTCCGACAGGGAGCTGAAGCTTTCTTT. Full variable domain (rest looked up from reference TRBV11-2 and TRBJ1-1): EAGVAQSPRYKIIEKRQSVAFWCNPISGHATLYWYQQILGQGPKLLIQFQNNGVVDDSQLPKDRFSAERLKGVDSTLKIQPAKLEDSAVYLCASSFRQGAEAFFGQGTRLTVV.

The rearrangement joins TRBV28 to TRBJ2-5; 14 bases are a match to TRBD2. Germline assignment: CDR1 MDHEN and CDR2 SYDVKM. The J segment lost 5 bases and the V segment lost 7 bases, leaving 15 bases of the junction unmatched. CDR3 length: 18 amino acids. CDR3 protein: CASKKRLAGGKGLETQYF. In DNA form, the CDR3 reads TGTGCCAGCAAGAAGCGACTAGCGGGAGGGAAAGGGCTTGAGACCCAGTACTTC.

Comment on this clone: At the DNA level, this CDR3 is encoded by other sequences in the same sample as well. The chain carries TRBV18 and TRBJ1-5, with a possible D match to TRBD1 (6 bases). Germline CDR1 KGHSH, CDR2 LQKENI. The CDR3 has 14 residues. Deletions cut 3 bases from V and 4 bases from J, with 10 bases between. DNA of the CDR3: TGTGCCAGCTCACCTGGACAGCCTAATCAGCCCCAGCATTTT. As protein: CASSPGQPNQPQHF. The variable domain in full, with the rest retrieved from reference TRBV18 and TRBJ1-5, is NAGVMQNPRHLVRRRGQEARLRCSPMKGHSHVYWYRQLPEEGLKFMVYLQKENIIDESGMPKERFSAEFPKEGPSILRIQQVVRGDSAAYFCASSPGQPNQPQHFGDGTRLSIL.

This clone occurred a few times. The V call is TRBV7-8, the J call TRBJ2-7; 7 positions match TRBD2. The CDR3 has 14 residues. CDR1 SGHVS and CDR2 FQNEAQ come from the germline V gene. Trimming took 0 bases from V and 3 from J; bases not matched to a gene: 2. CDR3 nucleotides: TGTGCCAGCAGCTTAGCGCGGGGGAACTACGAGCAGTACTTC. Its protein product is CASSLARGNYEQYF. Supplemented by reference TRBV7-8 and TRBJ2-7, the full variable domain reads GAGVSQSPRYKVAKRGQDVALRCDPISGHVSLFWYQQALGQGPEFLTYFQNEAQLDKSGLPSDRFFAERPEGSVSTLKIQRTQQEDSAVYLCASSLARGNYEQYFGPGTRLTVT.

The gene calls are TRBV30 and TRBJ2-5; 8 nucleotides line up with TRBD2. CDR3 size: 13 residues. Germline-derived CDR1 and CDR2 are GTSNPN and SVGIG (reference sequence). V was clipped by 0 bases and J by 7 bases; unmatched bases: 4. Here the CDR3 DNA reads TGTGCCTGGAGTGTACCCGGGAGGGGGACCCAGTACTTC. Translating it yields CAWSVPGRGTQYF.

The chain couples TRBV18 to TRBJ2-1; a possible D gene is TRBD1 (5 bases). The CDR3 has 16 residues. Trimming took 3 bases from V and 8 from J, leaving 20 bases between them. The germline gives CDR1 KGHSH, CDR2 LQKENI. Here the CDR3 DNA reads TGTGCCAGCTCACCGACCCAGACAGTGGCTGGGGATGAGCAGTTCTTC. This encodes CASSPTQTVAGDEQFF.

The J gene is TRBJ1-5, the V gene TRBV21-1; the DNA was not compared with TRBD1, the D call given in the table. TRBV21-1 is marked as a pseudogene. This CDR3 region has 21 residues. The DNA for the CDR3 is TGTGCCAGCAGCAAAGCGCTTTACGGGACAGGGACATTTTATAGCAATCAGCCCCAGCATTTT. It is translated as CASSKALYGTGTFYSNQPQHF.

This rearrangement joins TRBV15 to TRBJ2-2, with 7 bases matching TRBD2. This CDR3 spans 17 amino acids. Germline V gives CDR1 LNHNV, CDR2 YYDKDF (reference sequence). V dropped 0 bases and J dropped 2; count of bases not matched to a gene: 6. The CDR3 protein is CATSREELAYNTGELFF. DNA for the CDR3: TGTGCCACCAGCAGAGAGGAACTAGCGTATAACACCGGGGAGCTGTTTTTT. The variable domain in full, completed from reference TRBV15 and TRBJ2-2, reads DAMVIQNPRYQVTQFGKPVTLSCSQTLNHNVMYWYQQKSSQAPKLLFHYYDKDFNNEADTPDNFQSRRPNTSFCFLDIRSPGLGDTAMYLCATSREELAYNTGELFFGEGSRLTVL.

This chain joins TRBV10-2 and TRBJ1-1; D is unresolved. The CDR3 has 14 amino acids. CDR1 WSHSY and CDR2 SAAADI come from the germline V gene. Trimming pared 4 bases from V and 1 base from J, leaving 10 bases between. CDR3 sequence (DNA): TGCGCCAGCAGTGTATGGAGTACGAACACTGAAGCTTTCTTT. This encodes CASSVWSTNTEAFF.

The rearrangement uses TRBV9 and TRBJ1-2; TRBD1 aligns across 7 bases. Germline V CDR1 and CDR2: SGDLS, YYNGEE. This CDR3 has 13 amino acids. V shed 4 bases, J shed 4 bases, and the junction held 4 bases outside the gene matches. CDR3 coding DNA: TGTGCCAGCAGCCCTCGGGACAGCTATGGCTACACCTTC. Amino acid sequence: CASSPRDSYGYTF. The variable domain in full, completed from reference TRBV9 and TRBJ1-2, reads DSGVTQTPKHLITATGQRVTLRCSPRSGDLSVYWYQQSLDQGLQFLIQYYNGEERAKGNILERFSAQQFPDLHSELNLSSLELGDSALYFCASSPRDSYGYTFGSGTRLTVV.

V gene TRBV6-4 combines with J gene TRBJ1-2; D is possibly TRBD1 (5 bases). CDR1 is MRHNA and CDR2 is SNTAGT in the germline V gene. Trimming stripped 2 bases from V and 2 bases from J, with 9 bases between. This CDR3 region has 14 residues. CDR3 sequence reads: CASSDRRQNYGYTF. The CDR3 DNA is TGTGCCAGCAGTGACAGAAGACAGAACTATGGCTACACCTTC.

The chain combines TRBV6-5 with TRBJ1-2; TRBD1 agrees at 8 bases. CDR3 size: 14 residues. Germline assignment: CDR1 MNHEY and CDR2 SVGAGI. Trimming at V came to 6 bases and at J to 3 bases, leaving 6 bases not matched to a gene. The CDR3 region is CASRSGTGYYGYTF. CDR3 sequence (DNA): TGTGCCAGCAGATCCGGGACAGGCTACTATGGCTACACCTTC.

The rearrangement uses TRBV5-6 and TRBJ2-1; a weak D match, TRBD2 (6 bases). The CDR3 has 12 residues. The germline V and J ends were trimmed by 2 bases and 10 bases, with 10 bases remaining between them. From germline, CDR1 is SGHDT and CDR2 YYEEEE. CDR3 coding DNA: TGTGCCAGCAGCTTTCTCCGGGGGGAGCAGTTCTTC. Amino acids: CASSFLRGEQFF. Based on the CDR3 plus reference TRBV5-6 and TRBJ2-1, the full variable domain is DAGVTQSPTHLIKTRGQQVTLRCSPKSGHDTVSWYQQALGQGPQFIFQYYEEEERQRGNFPDRFSGHQFPNYSSELNVNALLLGDSALYLCASSFLRGEQFFGPGTRLTVL.

This rearrangement joins TRBV3-1 (or the pseudogene TRBV3-2) to TRBJ2-2, with a weak D call TRBD1 (6 bases). Germline V gene sequence: CDR1 LGHDT, CDR2 YNNKEL (reference sequence). The CDR3 totals 14 residues. V shed 4 bases and J shed 7 bases, with 13 bases lying between them. This CDR3 reads CASSLSQGIGELFF. The CDR3 DNA is TGTGCCAGCAGCCTAAGCCAGGGGATCGGGGAGCTGTTTTTT.

This chain joins TRBV28 and TRBJ2-1; maybe TRBD1 (6 bases). With 7 bases removed from V and 0 bases from J, the gap between germline ends came to 13 bases. The CDR3 totals 15 residues. Germline CDR1 reads MDHEN; CDR2 reads SYDVKM. CDR3 in amino acids: CASTKGGSSYNEQFF. The CDR3 DNA sequence: TGTGCCAGCACAAAAGGGGGTAGCTCCTACAATGAGCAGTTCTTC.

This clone has just one count. The chain employs TRBV28 and TRBJ1-1, with unresolved D. The CDR3 sequence is 11 residues long. From germline, CDR1 is MDHEN and CDR2 SYDVKM. This CDR3 reads CGTILTTEAFF. DNA of the CDR3: TGTGGTACTATCTTAACCACTGAAGCTTTCTTT.